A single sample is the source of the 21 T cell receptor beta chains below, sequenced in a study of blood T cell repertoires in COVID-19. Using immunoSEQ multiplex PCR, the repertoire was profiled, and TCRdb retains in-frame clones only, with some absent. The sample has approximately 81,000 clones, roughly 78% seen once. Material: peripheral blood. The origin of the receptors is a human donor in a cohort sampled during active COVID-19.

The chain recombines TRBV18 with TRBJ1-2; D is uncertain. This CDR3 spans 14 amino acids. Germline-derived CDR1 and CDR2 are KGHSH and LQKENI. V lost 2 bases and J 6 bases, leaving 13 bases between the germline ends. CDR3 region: CASSPNAIGDGYTF. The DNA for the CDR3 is TGTGCCAGCTCACCAAATGCAATCGGGGATGGCTACACCTTC.

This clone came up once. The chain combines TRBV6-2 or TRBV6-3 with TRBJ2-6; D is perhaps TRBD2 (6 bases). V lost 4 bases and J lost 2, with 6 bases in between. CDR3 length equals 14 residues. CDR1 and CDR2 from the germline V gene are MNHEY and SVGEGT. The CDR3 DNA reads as TGTGCCAGCAGTTGGGGGGCTGGGGCCAACGTCCTGACTTTC. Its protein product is CASSWGAGANVLTF.

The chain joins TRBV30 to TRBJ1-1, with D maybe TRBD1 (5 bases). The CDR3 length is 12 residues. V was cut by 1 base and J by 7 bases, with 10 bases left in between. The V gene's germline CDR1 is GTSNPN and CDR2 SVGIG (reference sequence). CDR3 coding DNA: TGTGCCTGGAGTGCTGGGGCGTTTGAAGCTTTCTTT. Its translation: CAWSAGAFEAFF.

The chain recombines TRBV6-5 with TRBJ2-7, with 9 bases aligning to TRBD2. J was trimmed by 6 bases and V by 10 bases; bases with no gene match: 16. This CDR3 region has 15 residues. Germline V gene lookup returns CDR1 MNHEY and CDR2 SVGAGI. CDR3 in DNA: TGTGCCACTTTTTGGGGCGGCGGGGGGGGTCTCGAGCAGTACTTC. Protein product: CATFWGGGGGLEQYF.

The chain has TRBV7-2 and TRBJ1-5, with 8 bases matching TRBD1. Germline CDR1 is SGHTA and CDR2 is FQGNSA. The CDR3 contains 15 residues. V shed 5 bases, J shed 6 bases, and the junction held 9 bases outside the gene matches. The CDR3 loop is CASSRTAGGSQPQHF. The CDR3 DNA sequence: TGTGCCAGCAGCCGTACCGCAGGGGGCAGTCAGCCCCAGCATTTT.

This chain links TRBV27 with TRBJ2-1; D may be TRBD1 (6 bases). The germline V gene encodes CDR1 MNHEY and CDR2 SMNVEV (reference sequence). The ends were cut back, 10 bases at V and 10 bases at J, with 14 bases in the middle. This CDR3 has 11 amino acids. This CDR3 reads CATRQVREQFF. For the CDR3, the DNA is TGTGCCACCAGACAGGTGCGGGAGCAGTTCTTC.

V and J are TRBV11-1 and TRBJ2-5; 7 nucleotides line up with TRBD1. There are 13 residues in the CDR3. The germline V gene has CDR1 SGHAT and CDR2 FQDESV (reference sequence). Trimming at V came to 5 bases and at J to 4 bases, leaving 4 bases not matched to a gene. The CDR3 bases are TGTGCCAGCAGCCAGGGGGTTTTAGAGACCCAGTACTTC. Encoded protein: CASSQGVLETQYF.

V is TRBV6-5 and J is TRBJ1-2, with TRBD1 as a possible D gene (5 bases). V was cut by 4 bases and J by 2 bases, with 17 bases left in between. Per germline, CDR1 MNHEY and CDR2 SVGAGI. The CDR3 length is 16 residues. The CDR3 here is CASSLGTAGLNYGYTF. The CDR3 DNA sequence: TGTGCCAGCAGTTTGGGGACCGCGGGGTTAAACTATGGCTACACCTTC.

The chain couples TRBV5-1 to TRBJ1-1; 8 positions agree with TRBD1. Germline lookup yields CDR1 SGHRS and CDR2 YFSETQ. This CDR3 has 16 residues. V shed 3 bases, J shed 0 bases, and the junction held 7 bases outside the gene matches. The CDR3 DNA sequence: TGCGCCAGCAGCTCGACCGGGACAGGATTGAACACTGAAGCTTTCTTT. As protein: CASSSTGTGLNTEAFF.

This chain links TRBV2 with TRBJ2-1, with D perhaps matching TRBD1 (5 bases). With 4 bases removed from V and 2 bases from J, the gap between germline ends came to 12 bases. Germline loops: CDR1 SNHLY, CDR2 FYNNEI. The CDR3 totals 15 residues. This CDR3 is CASSAGWGPYNEQFF. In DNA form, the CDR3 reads TGTGCCAGCAGTGCCGGGTGGGGCCCCTACAATGAGCAGTTCTTC.

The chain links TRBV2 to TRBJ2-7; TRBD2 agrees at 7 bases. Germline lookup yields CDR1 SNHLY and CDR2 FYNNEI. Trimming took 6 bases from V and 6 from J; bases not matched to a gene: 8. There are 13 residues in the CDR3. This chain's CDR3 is CASRRDYGAEQYF. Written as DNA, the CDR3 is TGTGCCAGCAGGCGGGACTATGGTGCCGAGCAGTACTTC.

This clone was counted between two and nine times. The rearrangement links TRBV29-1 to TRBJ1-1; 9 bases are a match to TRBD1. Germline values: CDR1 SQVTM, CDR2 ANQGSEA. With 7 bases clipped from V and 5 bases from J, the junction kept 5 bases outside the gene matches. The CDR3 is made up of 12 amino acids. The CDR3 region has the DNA TGCAGCGCAGGACAGGGGAAGACTGAAGCTTTCTTT. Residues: CSAGQGKTEAFF.

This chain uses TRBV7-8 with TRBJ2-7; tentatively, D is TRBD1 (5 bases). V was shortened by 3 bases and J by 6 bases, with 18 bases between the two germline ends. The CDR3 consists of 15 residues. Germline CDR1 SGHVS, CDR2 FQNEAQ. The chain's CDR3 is CASSFGMTAPGEQYF. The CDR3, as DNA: TGTGCCAGCAGCTTTGGTATGACAGCTCCAGGCGAGCAGTACTTC.

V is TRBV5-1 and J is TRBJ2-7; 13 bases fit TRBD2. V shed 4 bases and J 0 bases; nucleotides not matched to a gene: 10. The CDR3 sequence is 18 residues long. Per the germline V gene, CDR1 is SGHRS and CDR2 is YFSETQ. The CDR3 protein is CASSRGGTSGESSYEQYF. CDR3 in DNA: TGCGCCAGCAGCCGCGGGGGGACTAGCGGGGAGAGCTCCTACGAGCAGTACTTC. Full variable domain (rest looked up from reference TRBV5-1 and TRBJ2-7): KAGVTQTPRYLIKTRGQQVTLSCSPISGHRSVSWYQQTPGQGLQFLFEYFSETQRNKGNFPGRFSGRQFSNSRSEMNVSTLELGDSALYLCASSRGGTSGESSYEQYFGPGTRLTVT.

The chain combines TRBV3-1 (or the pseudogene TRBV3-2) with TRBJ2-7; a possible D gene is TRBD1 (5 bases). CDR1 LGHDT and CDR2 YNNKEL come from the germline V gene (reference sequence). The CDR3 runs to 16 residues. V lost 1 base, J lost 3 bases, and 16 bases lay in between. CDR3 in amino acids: CASSQASGFGSYEQYF. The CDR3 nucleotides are TGTGCCAGCAGCCAAGCCTCAGGGTTCGGAAGCTACGAGCAGTACTTC.

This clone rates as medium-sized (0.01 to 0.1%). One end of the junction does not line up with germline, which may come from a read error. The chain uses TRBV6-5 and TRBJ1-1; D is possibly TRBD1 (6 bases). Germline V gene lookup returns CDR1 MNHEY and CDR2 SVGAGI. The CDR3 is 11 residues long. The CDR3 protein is CASSTGWGLTF. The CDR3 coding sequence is TGTGCCAGCAGTACAGGGTGGGGGCTCACCTTT.

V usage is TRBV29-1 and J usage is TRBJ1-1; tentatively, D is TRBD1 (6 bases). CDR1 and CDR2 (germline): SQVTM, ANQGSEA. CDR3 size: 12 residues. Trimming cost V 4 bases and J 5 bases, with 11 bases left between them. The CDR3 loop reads CSVAGGWTEAFF. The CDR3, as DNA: TGCAGCGTTGCGGGGGGCTGGACTGAAGCTTTCTTT.

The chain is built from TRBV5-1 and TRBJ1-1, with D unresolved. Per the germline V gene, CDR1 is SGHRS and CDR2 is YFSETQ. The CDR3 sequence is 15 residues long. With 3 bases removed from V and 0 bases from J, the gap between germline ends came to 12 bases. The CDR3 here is CASSSSRGMNTEAFF. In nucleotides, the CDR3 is TGCGCCAGCAGCTCGTCACGGGGTATGAACACTGAAGCTTTCTTT.

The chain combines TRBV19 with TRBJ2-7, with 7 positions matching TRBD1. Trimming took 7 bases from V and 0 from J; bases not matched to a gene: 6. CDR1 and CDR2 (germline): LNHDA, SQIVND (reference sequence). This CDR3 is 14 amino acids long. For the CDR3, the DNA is TGTGCCAGTATGTCGGGACAGAGCTCCTACGAGCAGTACTTC. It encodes CASMSGQSSYEQYF.

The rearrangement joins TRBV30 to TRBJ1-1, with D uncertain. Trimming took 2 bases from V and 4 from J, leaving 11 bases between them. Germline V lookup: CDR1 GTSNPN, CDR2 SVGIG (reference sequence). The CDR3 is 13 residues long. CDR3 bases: TGTGCCTGGAGTATACAGTTAAGCACTGAAGCTTTCTTT. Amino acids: CAWSIQLSTEAFF.

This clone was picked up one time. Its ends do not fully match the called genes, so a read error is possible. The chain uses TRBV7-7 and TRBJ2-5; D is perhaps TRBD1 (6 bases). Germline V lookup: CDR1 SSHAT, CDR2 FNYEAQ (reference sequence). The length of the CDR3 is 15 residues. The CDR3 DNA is TGTGCTAGCAGCTTAGGGGGTGGGGGCGAAAAGACCCAGTACTTC. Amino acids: CASSLGGGGEKTQYF.